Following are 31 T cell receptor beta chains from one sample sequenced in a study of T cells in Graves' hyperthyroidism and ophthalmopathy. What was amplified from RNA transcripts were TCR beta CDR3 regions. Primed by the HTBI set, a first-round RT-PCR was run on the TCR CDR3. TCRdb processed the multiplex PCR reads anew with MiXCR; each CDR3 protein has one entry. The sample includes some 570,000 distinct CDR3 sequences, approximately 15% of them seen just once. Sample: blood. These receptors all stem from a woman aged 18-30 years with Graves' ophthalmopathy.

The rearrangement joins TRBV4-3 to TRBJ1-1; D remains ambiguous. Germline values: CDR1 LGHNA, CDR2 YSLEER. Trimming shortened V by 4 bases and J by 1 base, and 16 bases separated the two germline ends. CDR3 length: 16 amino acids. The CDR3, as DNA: TGCGCCAGCAGCCCCAGCCCCCAACCGGGGAACACTGAAGCTTTCTTT. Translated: CASSPSPQPGNTEAFF.

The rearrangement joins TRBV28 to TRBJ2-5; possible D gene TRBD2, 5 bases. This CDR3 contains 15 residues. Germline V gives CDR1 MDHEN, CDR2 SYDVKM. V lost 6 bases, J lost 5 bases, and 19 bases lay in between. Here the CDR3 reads CASSSPRGLGETQYF. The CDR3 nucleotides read TGTGCCAGCAGCTCCCCCCGGGGTTTGGGGGAGACCCAGTACTTC. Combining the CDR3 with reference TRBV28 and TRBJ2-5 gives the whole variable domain DVKVTQSSRYLVKRTGEKVFLECVQDMDHENMFWYRQDPGLGLRLIYFSYDVKMKEKGDIPEGYSVSREKKERFSLILESASTNQTSMYLCASSSPRGLGETQYFGPGTRLLVL.

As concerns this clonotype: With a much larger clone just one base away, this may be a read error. The CDR3 protein is CASSNRDATPPHF. The CDR3 DNA follows: TGTGCCAGCTCTAACAGGGATGCGACACCCCCCCACTTT. The genes are TRBV11-3 and TRBJ1-6, with D possibly being TRBD1 (6 bases). This CDR3 has 13 residues. The germline V gene has CDR1 SGHNT and CDR2 YENEEA.

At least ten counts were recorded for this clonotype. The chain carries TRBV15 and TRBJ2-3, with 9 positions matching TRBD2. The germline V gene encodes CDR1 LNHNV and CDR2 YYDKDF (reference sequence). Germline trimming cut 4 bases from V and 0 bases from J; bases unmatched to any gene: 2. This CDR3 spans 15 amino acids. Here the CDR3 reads CATSKGTSSTDTQYF. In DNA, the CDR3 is TGTGCCACCAGCAAAGGGACTAGCAGCACAGATACGCAGTATTTT.

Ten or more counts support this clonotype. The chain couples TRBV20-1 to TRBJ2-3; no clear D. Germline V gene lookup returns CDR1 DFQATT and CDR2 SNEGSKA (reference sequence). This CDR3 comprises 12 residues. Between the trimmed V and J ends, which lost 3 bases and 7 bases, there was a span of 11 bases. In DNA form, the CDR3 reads TGCAGTGCTAGGCCTACTGGCAATACGCAGTATTTT. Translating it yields CSARPTGNTQYF.

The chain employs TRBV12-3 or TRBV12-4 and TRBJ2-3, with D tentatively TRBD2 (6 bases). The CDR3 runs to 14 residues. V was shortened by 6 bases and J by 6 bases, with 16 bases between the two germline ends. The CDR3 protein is CASSRGTGRDTQYF. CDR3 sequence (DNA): TGTGCCAGCAGCCGCGGGACTGGACGCGATACGCAGTATTTT.

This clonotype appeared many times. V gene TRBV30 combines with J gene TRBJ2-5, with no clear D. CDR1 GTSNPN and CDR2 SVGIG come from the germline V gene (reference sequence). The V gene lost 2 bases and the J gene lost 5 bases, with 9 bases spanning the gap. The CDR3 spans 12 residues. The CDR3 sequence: CAWSSQLETQYF. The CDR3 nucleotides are TGTGCCTGGAGTAGCCAGTTGGAGACCCAGTACTTC. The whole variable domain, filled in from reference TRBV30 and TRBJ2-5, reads SQTIHQWPATLVQPVGSPLSLECTVEGTSNPNLYWYRQAAGRGLQLLFYSVGIGQISSEVPQNLSASRPQDRQFILSSKKLLLSDSGFYLCAWSSQLETQYFGPGTRLLVL.

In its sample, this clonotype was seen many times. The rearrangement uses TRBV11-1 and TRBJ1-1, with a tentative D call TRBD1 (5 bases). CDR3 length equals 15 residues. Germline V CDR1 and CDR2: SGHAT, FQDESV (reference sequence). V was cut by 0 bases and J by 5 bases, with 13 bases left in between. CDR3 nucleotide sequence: TGTGCCAGCAGCTTAGCGTCCAGGGTTTTGACTGAAGCTTTCTTT. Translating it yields CASSLASRVLTEAFF.

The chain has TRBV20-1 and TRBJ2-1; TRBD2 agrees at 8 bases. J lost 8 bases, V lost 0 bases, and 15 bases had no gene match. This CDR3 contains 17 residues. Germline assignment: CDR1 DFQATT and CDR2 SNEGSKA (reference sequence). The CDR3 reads CSARDRFIAGIGDEQFF. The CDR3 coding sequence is TGCAGTGCTAGAGACCGCTTCATAGCGGGAATAGGTGATGAGCAGTTCTTC.

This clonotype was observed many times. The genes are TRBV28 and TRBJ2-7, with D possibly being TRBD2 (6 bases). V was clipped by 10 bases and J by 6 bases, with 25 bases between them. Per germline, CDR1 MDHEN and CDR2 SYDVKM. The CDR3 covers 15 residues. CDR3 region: CATQKAGIRRSEQYF. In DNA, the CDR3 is TGTGCCACGCAGAAGGCGGGAATTAGGAGGAGCGAGCAGTACTTC.

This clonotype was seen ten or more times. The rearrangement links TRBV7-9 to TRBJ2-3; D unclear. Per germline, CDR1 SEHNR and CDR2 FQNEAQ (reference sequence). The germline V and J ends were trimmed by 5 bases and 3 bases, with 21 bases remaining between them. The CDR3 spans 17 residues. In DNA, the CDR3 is TGTGCCAGCAGCCCCCGTCGCGTGGGTAGTTGGACAGATACGCAGTATTTT. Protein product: CASSPRRVGSWTDTQYF. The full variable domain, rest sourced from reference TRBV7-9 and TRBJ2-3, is DTGVSQNPRHKITKRGQNVTFRCDPISEHNRLYWYRQTLGQGPEFLTYFQNEAQLEKSRLLSDRFSAERPKGSFSTLEIQRTEQGDSAMYLCASSPRRVGSWTDTQYFGPGTRLTVL.

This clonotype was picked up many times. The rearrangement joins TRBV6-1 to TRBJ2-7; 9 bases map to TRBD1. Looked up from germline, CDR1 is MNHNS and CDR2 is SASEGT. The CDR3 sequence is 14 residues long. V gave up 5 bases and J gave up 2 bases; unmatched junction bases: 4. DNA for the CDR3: TGTGCCAGCAGTCAAGGGACAGGGACCTACGAGCAGTACTTC. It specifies CASSQGTGTYEQYF.

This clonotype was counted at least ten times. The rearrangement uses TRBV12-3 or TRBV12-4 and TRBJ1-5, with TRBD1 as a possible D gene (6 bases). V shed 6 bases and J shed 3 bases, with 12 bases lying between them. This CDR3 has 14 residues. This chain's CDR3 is CASRSTGNNQPQHF. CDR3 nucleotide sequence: TGTGCCAGCAGATCCACAGGGAACAATCAGCCCCAGCATTTT.

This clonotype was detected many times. For the CDR3, the DNA is TGTGCCAGCAGCTTTTCGGGGCAGGAGGGCAATCAGCCCCAGCATTTT. Its protein is CASSFSGQEGNQPQHF. The chain recombines TRBV12-3 or TRBV12-4 with TRBJ1-5; TRBD1 might be the D (5 bases). CDR3 length: 16 amino acids. V dropped 6 bases and J dropped 2 bases, with 17 bases sitting between them.

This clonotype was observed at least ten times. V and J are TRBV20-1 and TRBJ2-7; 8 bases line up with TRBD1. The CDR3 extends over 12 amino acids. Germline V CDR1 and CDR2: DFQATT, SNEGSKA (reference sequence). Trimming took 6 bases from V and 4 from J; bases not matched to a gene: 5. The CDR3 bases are TGCAGTGCGACAGGGGCGAGTTACGAGCAGTACTTC. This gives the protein CSATGASYEQYF.

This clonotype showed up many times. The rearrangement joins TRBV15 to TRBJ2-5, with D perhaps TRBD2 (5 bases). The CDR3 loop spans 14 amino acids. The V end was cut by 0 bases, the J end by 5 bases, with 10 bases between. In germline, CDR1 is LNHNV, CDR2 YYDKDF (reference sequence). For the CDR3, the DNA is TGTGCCACCAGCAGAGATGGGCGGGCGGAGACCCAGTACTTC. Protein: CATSRDGRAETQYF.

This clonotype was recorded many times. In DNA form, the CDR3 reads TGTGCCAGCAGCAAAGGGGTATATGGCTACACCTTC. Its translation is CASSKGVYGYTF. The chain joins TRBV7-9 to TRBJ1-2; D possibly corresponds to TRBD1 (5 bases). Trimming left V 5 bases short and J 5 bases short, with 9 bases between. The V gene's germline CDR1 is SEHNR and CDR2 FQNEAQ (reference sequence). This CDR3 has 12 amino acids. The full variable domain, completed using reference TRBV7-9 and TRBJ1-2, is DTGVSQNPRHKITKRGQNVTFRCDPISEHNRLYWYRQTLGQGPEFLTYFQNEAQLEKSRLLSDRFSAERPKGSFSTLEIQRTEQGDSAMYLCASSKGVYGYTFGSGTRLTVV.

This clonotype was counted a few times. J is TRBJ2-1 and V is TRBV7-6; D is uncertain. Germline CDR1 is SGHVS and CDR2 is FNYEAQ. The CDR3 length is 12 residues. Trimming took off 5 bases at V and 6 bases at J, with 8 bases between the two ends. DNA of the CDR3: TGTGCCAGCAGCCCCCCTAGCAATGAGCAGTTCTTC. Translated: CASSPPSNEQFF.

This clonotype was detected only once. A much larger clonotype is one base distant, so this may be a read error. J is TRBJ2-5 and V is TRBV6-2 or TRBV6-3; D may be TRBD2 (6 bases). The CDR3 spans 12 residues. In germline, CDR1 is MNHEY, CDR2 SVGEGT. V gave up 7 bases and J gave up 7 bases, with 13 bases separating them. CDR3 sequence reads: CASNPGDVTQYF. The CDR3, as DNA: TGTGCCAGCAATCCGGGGGATGTGACCCAGTACTTC.

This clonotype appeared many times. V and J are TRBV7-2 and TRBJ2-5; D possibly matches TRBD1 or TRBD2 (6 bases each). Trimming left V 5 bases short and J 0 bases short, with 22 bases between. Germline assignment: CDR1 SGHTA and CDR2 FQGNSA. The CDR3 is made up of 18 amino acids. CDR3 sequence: CASSPSHSGGGYQETQYF. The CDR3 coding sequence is TGTGCCAGCAGCCCCTCCCATAGCGGAGGGGGGTACCAAGAGACCCAGTACTTC.

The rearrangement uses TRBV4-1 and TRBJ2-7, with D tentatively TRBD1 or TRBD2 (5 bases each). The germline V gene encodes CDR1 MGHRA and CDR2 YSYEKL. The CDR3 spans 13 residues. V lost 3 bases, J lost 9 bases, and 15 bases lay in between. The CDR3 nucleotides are TGCGCCAGCAGCCATATGGACCGTGGGGGGCAGTACTTC. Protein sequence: CASSHMDRGGQYF.

The CDR3 sequence: CSARGPSGNTIYF. The CDR3 nucleotides read TGCAGTGCAAGGGGTCCCTCTGGAAACACCATATATTTT. V and J are TRBV20-1 and TRBJ1-3; D might be TRBD1 (5 bases). The ends were cut back, 6 bases at V and 0 bases at J, with 9 bases in the middle. Germline CDR1 and CDR2: DFQATT and SNEGSKA (reference sequence). The CDR3 extends over 13 amino acids.

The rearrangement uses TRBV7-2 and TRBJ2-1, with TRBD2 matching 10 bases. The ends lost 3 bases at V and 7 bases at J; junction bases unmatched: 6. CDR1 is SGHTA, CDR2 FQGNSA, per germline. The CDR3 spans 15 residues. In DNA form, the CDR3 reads TGTGCCAGCAGCTTTAGCGGGAGGACGGTGAATGAGCAGTTCTTC. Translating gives CASSFSGRTVNEQFF.

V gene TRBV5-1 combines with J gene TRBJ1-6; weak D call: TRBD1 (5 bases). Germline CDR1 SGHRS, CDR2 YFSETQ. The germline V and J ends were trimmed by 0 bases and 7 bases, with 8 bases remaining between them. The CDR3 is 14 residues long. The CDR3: CASSLGQLNSPLHF. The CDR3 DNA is TGCGCCAGCAGCTTGGGACAGCTAAATTCACCCCTCCACTTT.

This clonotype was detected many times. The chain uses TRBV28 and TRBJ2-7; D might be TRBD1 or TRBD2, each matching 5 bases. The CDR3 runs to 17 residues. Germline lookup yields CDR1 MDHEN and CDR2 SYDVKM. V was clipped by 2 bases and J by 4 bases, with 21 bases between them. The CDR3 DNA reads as TGTGCCAGCAGTTTACCCGCCCAGCGGTGGGACGGGTACGAGCAGTACTTC. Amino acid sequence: CASSLPAQRWDGYEQYF.

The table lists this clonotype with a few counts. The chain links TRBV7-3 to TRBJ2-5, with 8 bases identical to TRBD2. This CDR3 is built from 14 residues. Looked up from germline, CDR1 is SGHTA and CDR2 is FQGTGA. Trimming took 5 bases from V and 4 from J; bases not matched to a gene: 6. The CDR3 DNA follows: TGTGCCAGCAGCCGGGGGGGGGGCGGAGAGACCCAGTACTTC. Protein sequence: CASSRGGGGETQYF.

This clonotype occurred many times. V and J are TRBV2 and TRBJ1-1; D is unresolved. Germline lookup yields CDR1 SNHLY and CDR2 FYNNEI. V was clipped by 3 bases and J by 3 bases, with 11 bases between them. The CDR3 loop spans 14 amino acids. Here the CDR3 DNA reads TGTGCCAGCAGTGAGTTTGGAGCGGACACTGAAGCTTTCTTT. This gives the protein CASSEFGADTEAFF.

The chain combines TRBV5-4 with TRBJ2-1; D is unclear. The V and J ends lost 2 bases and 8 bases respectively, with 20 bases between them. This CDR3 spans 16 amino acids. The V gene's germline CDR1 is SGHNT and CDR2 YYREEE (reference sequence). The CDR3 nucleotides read TGTGCCAGCAGCTTATCTTTTGGGCGCTCGTCGGATGAGCAGTTCTTC. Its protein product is CASSLSFGRSSDEQFF.

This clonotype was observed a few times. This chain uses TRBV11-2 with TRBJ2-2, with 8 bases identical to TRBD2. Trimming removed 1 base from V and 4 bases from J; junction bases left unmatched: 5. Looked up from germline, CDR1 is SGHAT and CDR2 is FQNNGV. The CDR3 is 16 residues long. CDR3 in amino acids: CASSLVVAGPTGELFF. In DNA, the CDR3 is TGTGCCAGCAGCTTAGTCGTAGCGGGGCCCACCGGGGAGCTGTTTTTT.

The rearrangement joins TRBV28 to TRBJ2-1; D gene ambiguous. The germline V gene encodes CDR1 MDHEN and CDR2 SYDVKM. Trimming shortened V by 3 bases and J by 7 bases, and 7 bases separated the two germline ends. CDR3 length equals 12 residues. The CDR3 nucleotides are TGTGCCAGCAGTTTTTGGGGAAATGAGCAGTTCTTC. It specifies CASSFWGNEQFF.

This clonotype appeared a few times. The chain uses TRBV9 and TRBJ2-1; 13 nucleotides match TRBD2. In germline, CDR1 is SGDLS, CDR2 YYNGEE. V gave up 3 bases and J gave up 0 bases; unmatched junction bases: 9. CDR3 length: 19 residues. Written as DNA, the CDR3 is TGTGCCAGCAGCGACCCACTAGCGGGAGGGACGAGCTCCTACAATGAGCAGTTCTTC. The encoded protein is CASSDPLAGGTSSYNEQFF.